The clone carrying this T cell receptor beta chain was counted once. What it recognizes is unknown. The V end lost 6 bases, the J end lost 5 bases, and 14 bases lay between the germline ends. The germline V gene encodes CDR1 MNHNS and CDR2 SASEGT. The CDR3 is 14 amino acids. This specimen belongs to a study of response to subunit inactivated influenza vaccine. Study outcomes and limitations: Researchers suggested that each seasonal influenza vaccination recruits few new T cells.

Each CDR3 protein gets one entry after TCRdb re-called the RT-PCR reads with MiXCR. The repertoire holds 500,000 to 600,000 distinct CDR3 sequences, with 16% as singletons. The source of this sequence is a man aged 45-69 years who received an inactivated influenza vaccine. This chain joins TRBV6-1 and TRBJ1-5; D uncertain. Sequenced here: CD4+ T cells sorted from PBMCs, sampled about 23 months after vaccination. The CDR3 region is CASSPRQAYQPQHF. DNA of the CDR3: TGTGCCAGCAGCCCTCGACAAGCGTATCAGCCCCAGCATTTT.